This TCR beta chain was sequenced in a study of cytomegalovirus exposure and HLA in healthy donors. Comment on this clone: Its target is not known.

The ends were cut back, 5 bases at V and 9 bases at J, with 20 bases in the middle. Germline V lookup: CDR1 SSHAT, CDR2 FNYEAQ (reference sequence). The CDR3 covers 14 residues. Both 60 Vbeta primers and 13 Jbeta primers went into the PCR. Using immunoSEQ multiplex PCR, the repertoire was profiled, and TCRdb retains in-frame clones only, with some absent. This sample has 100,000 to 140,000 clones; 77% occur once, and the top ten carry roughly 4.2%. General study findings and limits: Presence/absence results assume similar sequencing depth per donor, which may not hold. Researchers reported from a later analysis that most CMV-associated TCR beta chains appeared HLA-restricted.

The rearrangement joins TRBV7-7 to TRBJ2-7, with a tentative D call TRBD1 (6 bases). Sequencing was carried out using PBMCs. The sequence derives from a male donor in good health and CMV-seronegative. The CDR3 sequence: CASSPTAGQSGQYF. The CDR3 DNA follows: TGTGCCAGCAGCCCTACCGCTGGACAGTCCGGGCAGTACTTC.